This T cell receptor (beta chain) was recovered during a study of PD-1 blockade in mismatch repair-deficient tumors. V lost 4 bases and J lost 0; bases outside the gene matches: 8. Germline V gives CDR1 SGDLS, CDR2 YYNGEE. This CDR3 is 16 amino acids long. Here immunoSEQ multiplex PCR was the method, and the copy in TCRdb shows in-frame clones only, minus some. This repertoire shows roughly 14,000 clones, about 85% found once; its top ten account for around 4.9%. In this sample, this clone turned up once. Antigen specificity is unknown. Time point indicated: 10-day in vitro stimulation with candidate neoantigen peptide 6.

The TCR comes from an adult with mismatch repair-deficient cancer. The chain couples TRBV9 to TRBJ2-3, with TRBD2 matching over 7 bases. Specimen: cells cultured in vitro, collected from a patient treated with pembrolizumab. In DNA, the CDR3 is TGTGCCAGCAGCTTAAGACTAGCCATGAGCACAGATACGCAGTATTTT. Its translation is CASSLRLAMSTDTQYF. Drawing the rest from reference TRBV9 and TRBJ2-3, the complete variable domain is DSGVTQTPKHLITATGQRVTLRCSPRSGDLSVYWYQQSLDQGLQFLIQYYNGEERAKGNILERFSAQQFPDLHSELNLSSLELGDSALYFCASSLRLAMSTDTQYFGPGTRLTVL.